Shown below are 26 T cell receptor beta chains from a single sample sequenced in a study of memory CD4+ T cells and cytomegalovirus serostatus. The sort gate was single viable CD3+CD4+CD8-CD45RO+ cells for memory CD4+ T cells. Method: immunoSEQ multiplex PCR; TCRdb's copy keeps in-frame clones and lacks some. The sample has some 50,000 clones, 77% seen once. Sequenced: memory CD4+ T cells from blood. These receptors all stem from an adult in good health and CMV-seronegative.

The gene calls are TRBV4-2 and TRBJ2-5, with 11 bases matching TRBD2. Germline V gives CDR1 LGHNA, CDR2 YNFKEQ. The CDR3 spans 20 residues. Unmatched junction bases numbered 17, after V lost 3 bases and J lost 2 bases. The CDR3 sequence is CASSQDPISGSGGGQETQYF. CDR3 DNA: TGTGCCAGCAGCCAGGACCCAATATCCGGTAGCGGGGGGGGGCAAGAGACCCAGTACTTC.

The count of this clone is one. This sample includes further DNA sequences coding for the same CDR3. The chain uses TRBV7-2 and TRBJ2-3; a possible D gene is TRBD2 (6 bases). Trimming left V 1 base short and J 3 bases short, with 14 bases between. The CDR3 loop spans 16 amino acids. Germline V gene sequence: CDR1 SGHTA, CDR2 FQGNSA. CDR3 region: CASSLVAGTGTDTQYF. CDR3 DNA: TGTGCCAGCAGCTTAGTGGCAGGGACTGGTACAGATACGCAGTATTTT.

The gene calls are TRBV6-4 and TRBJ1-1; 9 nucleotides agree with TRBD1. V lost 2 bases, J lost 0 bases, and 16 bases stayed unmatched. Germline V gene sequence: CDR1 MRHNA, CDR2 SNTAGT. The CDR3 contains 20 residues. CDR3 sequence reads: CASSDPGQGSPNHMNTEAFF. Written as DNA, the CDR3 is TGTGCCAGCAGTGACCCGGGACAGGGTTCCCCTAACCATATGAACACTGAAGCTTTCTTT.

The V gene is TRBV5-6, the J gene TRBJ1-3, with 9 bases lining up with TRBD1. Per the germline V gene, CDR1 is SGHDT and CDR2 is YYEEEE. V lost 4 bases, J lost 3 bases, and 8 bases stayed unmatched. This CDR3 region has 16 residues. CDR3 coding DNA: TGTGCCAGCAGCAGAACGGGACAGGGAGGTGGAAACACCATATATTTT. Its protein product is CASSRTGQGGGNTIYF.

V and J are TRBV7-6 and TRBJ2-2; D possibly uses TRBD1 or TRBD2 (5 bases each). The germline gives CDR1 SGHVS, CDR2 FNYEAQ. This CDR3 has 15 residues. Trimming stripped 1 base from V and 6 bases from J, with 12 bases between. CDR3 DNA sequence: TGTGCCAGCAGCTTAGTCAGCCGAGGGGCCGGGGAGCTGTTTTTT. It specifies CASSLVSRGAGELFF.

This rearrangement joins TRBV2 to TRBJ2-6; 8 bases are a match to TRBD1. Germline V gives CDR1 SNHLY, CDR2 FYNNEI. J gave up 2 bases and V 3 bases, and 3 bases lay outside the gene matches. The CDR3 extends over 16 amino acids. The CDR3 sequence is CASSDIQGAGANVLTF. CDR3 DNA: TGTGCCAGCAGTGACATACAGGGGGCTGGGGCCAACGTCCTGACTTTC.

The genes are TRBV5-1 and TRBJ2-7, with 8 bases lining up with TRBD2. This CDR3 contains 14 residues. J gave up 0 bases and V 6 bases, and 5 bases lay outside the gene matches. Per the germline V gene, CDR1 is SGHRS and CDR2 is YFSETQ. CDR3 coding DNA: TGCGCCAGCAAACCGGGACTAGTCTCCTACGAGCAGTACTTC. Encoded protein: CASKPGLVSYEQYF.

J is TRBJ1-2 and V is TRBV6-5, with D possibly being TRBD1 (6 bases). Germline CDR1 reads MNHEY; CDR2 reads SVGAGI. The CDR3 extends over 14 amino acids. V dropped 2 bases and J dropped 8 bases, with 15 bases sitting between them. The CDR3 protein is CASSYRNRAGGYTF. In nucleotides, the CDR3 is TGTGCCAGCAGTTACCGAAACAGGGCAGGGGGCTACACCTTC.

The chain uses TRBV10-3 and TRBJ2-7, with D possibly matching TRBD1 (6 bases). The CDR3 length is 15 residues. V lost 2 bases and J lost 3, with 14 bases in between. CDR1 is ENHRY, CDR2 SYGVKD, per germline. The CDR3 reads CAISEGQGSVYEQYF. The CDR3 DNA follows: TGTGCCATCAGTGAGGGCCAGGGGTCGGTCTACGAGCAGTACTTC.

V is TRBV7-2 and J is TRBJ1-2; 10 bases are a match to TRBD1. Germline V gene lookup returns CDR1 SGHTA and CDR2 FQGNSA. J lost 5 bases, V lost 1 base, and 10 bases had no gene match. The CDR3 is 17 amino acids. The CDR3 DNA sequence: TGTGCCAGCAGCTTAGGAGGGACAGGGGACATACTTTATGGCTACACCTTC. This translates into CASSLGGTGDILYGYTF.

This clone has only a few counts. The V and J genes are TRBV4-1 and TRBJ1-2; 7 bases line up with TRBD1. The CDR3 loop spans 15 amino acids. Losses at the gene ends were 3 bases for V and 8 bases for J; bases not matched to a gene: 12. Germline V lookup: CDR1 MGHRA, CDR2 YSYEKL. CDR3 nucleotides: TGCGCCAGCAGCCACACCGACAGGGAAGAGTTGGGCTACACCTTC. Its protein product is CASSHTDREELGYTF.

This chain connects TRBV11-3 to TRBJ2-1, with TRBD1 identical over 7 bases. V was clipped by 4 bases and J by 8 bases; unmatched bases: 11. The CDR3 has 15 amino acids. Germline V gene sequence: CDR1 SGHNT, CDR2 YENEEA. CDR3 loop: CASSSDRDAFDEQFF. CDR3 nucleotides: TGTGCCAGCAGCTCCGACAGGGACGCATTCGATGAGCAGTTCTTC.

In nucleotides, the CDR3 is TGTGCCAGCAGCTTGATGAGCGGGCTAGGTGAAAAACTGTTTTTT. Translating it yields CASSLMSGLGEKLFF. The V and J genes are TRBV5-4 and TRBJ1-4; D not resolved. CDR1 SGHNT and CDR2 YYREEE come from the germline V gene (reference sequence). The CDR3 consists of 15 residues. The V end lost 1 base, the J end lost 7 bases, and 14 bases lay between the germline ends.

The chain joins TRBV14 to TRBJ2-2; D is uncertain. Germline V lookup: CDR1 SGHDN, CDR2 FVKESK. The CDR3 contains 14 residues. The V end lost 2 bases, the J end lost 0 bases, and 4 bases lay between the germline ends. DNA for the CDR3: TGTGCCAGCAGCCAAATAGCGAACACCGGGGAGCTGTTTTTT. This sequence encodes CASSQIANTGELFF. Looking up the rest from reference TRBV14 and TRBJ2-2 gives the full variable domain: EAGVTQFPSHSVIEKGQTVTLRCDPISGHDNLYWYRRVMGKEIKFLLHFVKESKQDESGMPNNRFLAERTGGTYSTLKVQPAELEDSGVYFCASSQIANTGELFFGEGSRLTVL.

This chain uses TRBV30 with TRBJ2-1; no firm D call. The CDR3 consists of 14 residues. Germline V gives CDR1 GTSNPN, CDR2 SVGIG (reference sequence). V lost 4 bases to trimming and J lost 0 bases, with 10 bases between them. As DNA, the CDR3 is TGTGCCTGGATTCGTTCGTCCTCCTACAATGAGCAGTTCTTC. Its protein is CAWIRSSSYNEQFF.

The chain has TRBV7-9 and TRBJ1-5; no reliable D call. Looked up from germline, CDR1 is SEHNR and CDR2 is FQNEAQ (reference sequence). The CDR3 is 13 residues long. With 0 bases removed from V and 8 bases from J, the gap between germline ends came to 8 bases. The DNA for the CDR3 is TGTGCCAGCAGCTTAGCAACGAGGGAGCCCCAGCATTTT. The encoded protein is CASSLATREPQHF.

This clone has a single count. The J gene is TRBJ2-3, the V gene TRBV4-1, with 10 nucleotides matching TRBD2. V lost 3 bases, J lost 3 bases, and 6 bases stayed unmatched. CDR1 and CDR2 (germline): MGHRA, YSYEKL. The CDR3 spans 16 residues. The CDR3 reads CASSQSPGLATDTQYF. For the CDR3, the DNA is TGCGCCAGCAGCCAGTCTCCGGGACTAGCGACAGATACGCAGTATTTT.

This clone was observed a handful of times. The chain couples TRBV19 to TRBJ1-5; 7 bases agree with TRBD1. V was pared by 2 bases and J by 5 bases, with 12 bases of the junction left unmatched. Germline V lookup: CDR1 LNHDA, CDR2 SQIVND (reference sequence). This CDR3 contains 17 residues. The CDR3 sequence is CASSIMGTARGHQPQHF. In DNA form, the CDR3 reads TGTGCCAGTAGTATAATGGGGACAGCGAGAGGTCATCAGCCCCAGCATTTT. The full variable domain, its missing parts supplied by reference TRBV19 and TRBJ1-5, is DGGITQSPKYLFRKEGQNVTLSCEQNLNHDAMYWYRQDPGQGLRLIYYSQIVNDFQKGDIAEGYSVSREKKESFPLTVTSAQKNPTAFYLCASSIMGTARGHQPQHFGDGTRLSIL.

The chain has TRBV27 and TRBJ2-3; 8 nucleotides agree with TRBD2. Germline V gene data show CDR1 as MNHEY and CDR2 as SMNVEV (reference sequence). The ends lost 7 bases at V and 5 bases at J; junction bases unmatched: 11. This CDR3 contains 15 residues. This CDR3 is CASMERGPAGDTQYF. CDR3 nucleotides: TGTGCCAGCATGGAGCGGGGGCCTGCTGGAGATACGCAGTATTTT.

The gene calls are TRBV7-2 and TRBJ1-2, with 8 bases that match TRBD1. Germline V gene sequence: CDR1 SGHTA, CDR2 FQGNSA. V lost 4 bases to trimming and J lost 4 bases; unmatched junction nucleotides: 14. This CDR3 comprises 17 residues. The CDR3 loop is CASSSPGQAQFGYGYTF. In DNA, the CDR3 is TGTGCCAGCAGCTCGCCGGGACAGGCGCAATTCGGCTATGGCTACACCTTC.

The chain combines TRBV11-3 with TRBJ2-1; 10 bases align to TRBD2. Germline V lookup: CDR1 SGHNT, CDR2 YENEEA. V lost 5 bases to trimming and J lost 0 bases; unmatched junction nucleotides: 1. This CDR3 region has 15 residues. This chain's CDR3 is CASSPSGGSYNEQFF. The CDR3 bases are TGTGCCAGCAGCCCTAGCGGGGGCTCCTACAATGAGCAGTTCTTC.

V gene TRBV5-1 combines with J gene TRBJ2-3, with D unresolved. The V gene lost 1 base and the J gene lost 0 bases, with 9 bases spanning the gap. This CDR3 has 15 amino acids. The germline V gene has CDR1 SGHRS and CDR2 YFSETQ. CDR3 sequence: CASSLRQTSTDTQYF. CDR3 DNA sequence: TGCGCCAGCAGCTTGCGGCAGACTAGCACAGATACGCAGTATTTT.

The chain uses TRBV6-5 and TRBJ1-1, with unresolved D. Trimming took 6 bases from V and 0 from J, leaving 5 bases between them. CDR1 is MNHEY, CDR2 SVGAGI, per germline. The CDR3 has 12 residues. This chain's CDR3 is CASRGLNTEAFF. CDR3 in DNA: TGTGCCAGCAGGGGCCTGAACACTGAAGCTTTCTTT.

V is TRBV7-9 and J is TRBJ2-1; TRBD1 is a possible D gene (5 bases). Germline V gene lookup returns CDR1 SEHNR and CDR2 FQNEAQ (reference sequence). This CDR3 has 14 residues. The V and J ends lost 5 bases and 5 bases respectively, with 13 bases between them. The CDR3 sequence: CASSDSFHNNEQFF. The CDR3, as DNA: TGTGCCAGCAGCGACAGTTTCCATAACAATGAGCAGTTCTTC.

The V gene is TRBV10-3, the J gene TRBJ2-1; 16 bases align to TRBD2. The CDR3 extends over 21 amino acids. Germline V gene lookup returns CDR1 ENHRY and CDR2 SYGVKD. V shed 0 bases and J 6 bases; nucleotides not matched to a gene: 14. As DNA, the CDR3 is TGTGCCATCAGTGAGTCACTAGGGACTAGCGGGGGGGCGTCGCGATTCAATGAGCAGTTCTTC. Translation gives CAISESLGTSGGASRFNEQFF.

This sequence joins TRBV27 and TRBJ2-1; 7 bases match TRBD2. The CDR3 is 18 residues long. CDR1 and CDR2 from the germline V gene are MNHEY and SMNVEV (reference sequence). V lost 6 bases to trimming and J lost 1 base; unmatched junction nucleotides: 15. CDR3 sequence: CASRREGLFSRSYNEQFF. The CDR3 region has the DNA TGTGCCAGCAGGAGGGAGGGGCTATTCAGCCGATCCTACAATGAGCAGTTCTTC.